A selection of T cell receptor beta chains follows, all from one sample in a study of cytomegalovirus exposure and HLA in healthy donors. Repertoires were generated with immunoSEQ multiplex PCR, while TCRdb's copy carries only in-frame clones and drops some. The sample lists a few hundred thousand clones, 81% occurring once. The sample taken for sequencing was PBMCs. These receptors were obtained from a woman aged 60-70 years in good health and CMV-seropositive. The CDR3 runs from the conserved cysteine through the conserved F or W. The D gene is left open where the match is weak. Clone size is shown for a subset of rows, as once, few, many or a class of expanded clone.

.	TRBD2	TRBV19	TRBJ2-2	CASATSGKNTGELFF	TGTGCCTCTGCTACTAGCGGGAAGAACACCGGGGAGCTGTTTTTT
once	.	TRBV5-4	TRBJ2-1	CASSDGGRDNEQFF	TGTGCCAGCAGCGATGGGGGCCGGGACAATGAGCAGTTCTTC
.	TRBD1	TRBV18	TRBJ2-2	CASSPMAGGYTGELFF	TGTGCCAGCTCACCAATGGCAGGGGGCTACACCGGGGAGCTGTTTTTT
few	.	TRBV2	TRBJ2-1	CASGPGWNEQFF	TGTGCCTCTGGGCCCGGCTGGAATGAGCAGTTCTTC
once	.	TRBV6-6	TRBJ1-5	CASSYGQLYNQPQHF	TGTGCCAGCAGTTACGGACAGTTATACAATCAGCCCCAGCATTTT
.	.	TRBV6-5	TRBJ1-6	CASSYLPSGSPLHF	TGTGCCAGCAGTTACTTACCGTCAGGTTCACCCCTCCACTTT
.	TRBD1	TRBV19	TRBJ2-6	CASSPRQGAGANVLTF	TGTGCCAGTAGTCCTCGACAGGGCGCTGGGGCCAACGTCCTGACTTTC
.	TRBD2	TRBV10-1	TRBJ2-1	CATQLLPSSGGGWEQFF	TGCGCCACCCAGCTTCTCCCATCTAGCGGGGGGGGTTGGGAGCAGTTCTTC
.	TRBD1	TRBV10-3	TRBJ1-2	CATMGQGLGGYTF	TGTGCCACGATGGGACAGGGCCTCGGTGGCTACACCTTC
few	.	TRBV4-1	TRBJ2-1	CASSQVGDNEQFF	TGCGCCAGCAGCCAAGTAGGGGACAATGAGCAGTTCTTC
.	.	TRBV7-9	TRBJ2-2	CASPEGGELFF	TGTGCCAGCCCCGAGGGCGGGGAGCTGTTTTTT
few	TRBD2	TRBV7-7	TRBJ2-5	CASSPTSGRSAETQYF	TGTGCTAGCAGCCCAACTAGCGGGAGAAGCGCTGAGACCCAGTACTTC
.	.	TRBV20-1	TRBJ2-3	CSALDTDTQYF	TGCAGTGCTTTAGACACAGATACGCAGTATTTT
.	TRBD2	TRBV5-1	TRBJ2-1	CASSLAPSGARGDNEQFF	TGCGCCAGCAGCTTGGCCCCTAGCGGGGCTCGGGGTGATAATGAGCAGTTCTTC
.	.	TRBV5-4	TRBJ2-7	CASSLDGYEQYF	TGTGCCAGCAGCCTAGACGGATACGAGCAGTACTTC
.	.	TRBV28	TRBJ1-1	CASTTGSEAFF	TGTGCCAGCACAACAGGTTCTGAAGCTTTCTTT
.	TRBD2	TRBV28	TRBJ2-5	CASSPGLAGGQETQYF	TGTGCCAGCAGCCCGGGACTAGCGGGAGGCCAAGAGACCCAGTACTTC
few	.	TRBV13	TRBJ2-2	CASSLSTYTGELFF	TGTGCCAGCAGCTTGAGTACCTACACCGGGGAGCTGTTTTTT
.	TRBD1	TRBV7-9	TRBJ1-6	CASSLVPGQGGNSPLHF	TGTGCCAGCAGCTTAGTCCCCGGCCAGGGGGGTAATTCACCCCTCCACTTT
.	.	TRBV6-5	TRBJ1-4	CASGYSIGNEKLFF	TGTGCCAGCGGGTACAGCATAGGAAATGAAAAACTGTTTTTT
once	TRBD2	TRBV10-3	TRBJ2-5	CAIGGTSVQETQYF	TGTGCCATCGGTGGGACTAGCGTCCAAGAGACCCAGTACTTC
once	.	TRBV6-4	TRBJ2-1	CASSDSRELGEQFF	TGTGCCAGCAGTGACTCGCGGGAACTGGGTGAGCAGTTCTTC
.	TRBD2	TRBV7-9	TRBJ2-4	CASTQRGAKNIQYF	TGTGCCAGCACCCAGCGGGGGGCCAAAAACATTCAGTACTTC
.	TRBD2	TRBV7-9	TRBJ2-1	CASSFGAGEYNEQFF	TGTGCCAGCAGCTTCGGAGCGGGAGAGTACAATGAGCAGTTCTTC
.	TRBD2	TRBV2	TRBJ2-1	CASTGPSLGLAGVFNEQFF	TGTGCCAGCACCGGGCCCTCGTTGGGACTAGCGGGAGTGTTCAATGAGCAGTTCTTC
.	TRBD1	TRBV5-1	TRBJ2-2	CASSPGPGGDTGELFF	TGCGCCAGCAGCCCCGGGCCAGGGGGAGACACCGGGGAGCTGTTTTTT
.	TRBD2	TRBV2	TRBJ2-3	CASKRLAGGQGDTQYF	TGTGCCAGCAAAAGACTAGCGGGAGGGCAAGGAGATACGCAGTATTTT
.	.	TRBV19	TRBJ2-7	CASSPTGNFYEQYF	TGTGCCAGTTCCCCTACAGGGAATTTCTACGAGCAGTACTTC
.	.	TRBV7-9	TRBJ2-7	CASSFSSVYEQYF	TGTGCCAGCAGCTTTTCTAGCGTGTACGAGCAGTACTTC
.	.	TRBV15	TRBJ2-3	CATSRSGAFTDTQYF	TGTGCCACCAGCAGATCTGGGGCCTTCACAGATACGCAGTATTTT
.	TRBD2	TRBV13	TRBJ2-1	CASSSDVPGLAGGPNEQFF	TGTGCCAGCAGCTCCGATGTCCCGGGACTAGCGGGAGGCCCGAATGAGCAGTTCTTC
.	TRBD1	TRBV7-9	TRBJ2-1	CSSSLLWTGGNEQFF	TGTTCCAGCAGCTTATTGTGGACAGGGGGAAATGAGCAGTTCTTC
.	TRBD1	TRBV5-4	TRBJ1-3	CASSLAGQGSGNTIYF	TGTGCCAGCAGCTTGGCTGGACAGGGATCTGGAAACACCATATATTTT
.	TRBD2	TRBV12-5	TRBJ2-7	CASGLVGTLSLGGEQYF	TGTGCTAGTGGTTTGGTAGGGACTCTCTCCTTGGGGGGGGAGCAGTACTTC
.	.	TRBV5-4	TRBJ2-3	CASSLDDYTQYF	TGTGCCAGCAGCTTGGATGACTATACGCAGTATTTT
few	.	TRBV11-1	TRBJ2-1	CASSSGHDSLCFF	TGTGCCAGCAGCTCGGGACATGACAGTCTATGTTTCTTC
.	TRBD1	TRBV5-4	TRBJ1-2	CASSRDRGKEGYTF	TGTGCCAGCAGCCGTGACAGGGGCAAGGAAGGCTACACCTTC
.	TRBD1	TRBV5-1	TRBJ2-1	CASSQRDRGFFLAGIYNEQFF	TGCGCCAGCAGCCAAAGGGACAGGGGGTTTTTTCTAGCGGGGATCTACAATGAGCAGTTCTTC